This T cell receptor (beta chain) was sequenced for a study of blood T cell repertoires in COVID-19. Looking at the study overall: Specimens from acute and convalescent COVID-19 originated in the United States, Italy and Spain. T cells, B-cell-depleted T cells, or PBMCs supplied cDNA or gDNA.

TCRdb's copy holds only in-frame clones and misses some; the assay was immunoSEQ multiplex PCR. Here the sample spans fewer than 350,000 clones, 75% to 95% being singletons. The sequenced sample consisted of peripheral blood. The receptor was isolated from a woman aged 30 to 39 with COVID-19, enrolled during active disease.

CDR3: CATSGQGARQPQHF. CDR3 nucleotide sequence: TGTGCCACCAGTGGACAGGGCGCGAGGCAGCCCCAGCATTTT. V and J are TRBV24-1 and TRBJ1-5, with 7 bases identical to TRBD1. After removal of 5 bases from V and 7 bases from J, the junction contained 7 bases not matched to a gene. CDR3 length: 14 amino acids. Germline lookup yields CDR1 KGHDR and CDR2 SFDVKD.